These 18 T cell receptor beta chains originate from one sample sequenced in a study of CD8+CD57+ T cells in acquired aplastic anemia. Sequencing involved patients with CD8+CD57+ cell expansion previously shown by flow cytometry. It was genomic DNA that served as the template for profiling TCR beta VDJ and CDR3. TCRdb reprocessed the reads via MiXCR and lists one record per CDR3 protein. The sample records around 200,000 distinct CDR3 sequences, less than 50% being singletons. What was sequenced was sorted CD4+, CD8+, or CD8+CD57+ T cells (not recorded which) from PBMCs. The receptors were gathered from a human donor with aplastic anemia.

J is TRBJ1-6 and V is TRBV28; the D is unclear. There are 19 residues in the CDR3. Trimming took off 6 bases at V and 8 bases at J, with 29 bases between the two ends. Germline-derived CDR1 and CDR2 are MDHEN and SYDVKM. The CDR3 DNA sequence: TGTGCCAGCAGCACCGGGTGGCAGTCCAGGCCGATTGGGGATTCACCCCTCCACTTT. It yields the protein CASSTGWQSRPIGDSPLHF.

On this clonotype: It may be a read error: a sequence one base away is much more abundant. CDR3 sequence reads: CAGSLDPVSTNTEAFF. CDR3 sequence (DNA): TGCGCCGGCAGCTTGGATCCTGTATCTACGAACACTGAAGCTTTCTTT. The chain combines TRBV5-1 with TRBJ1-1; D uncertain. Germline V lookup: CDR1 SGHRS, CDR2 YFSETQ. This CDR3 has 16 residues.

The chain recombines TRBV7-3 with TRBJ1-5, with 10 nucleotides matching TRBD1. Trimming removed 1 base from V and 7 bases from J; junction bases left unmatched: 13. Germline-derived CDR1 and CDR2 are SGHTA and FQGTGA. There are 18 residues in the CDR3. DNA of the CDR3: TGTGCCAGCAGCTTAAGAACGTTGAGGGACAGGGGAGGGCAGCCCCAGCATTTT. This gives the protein CASSLRTLRDRGGQPQHF.

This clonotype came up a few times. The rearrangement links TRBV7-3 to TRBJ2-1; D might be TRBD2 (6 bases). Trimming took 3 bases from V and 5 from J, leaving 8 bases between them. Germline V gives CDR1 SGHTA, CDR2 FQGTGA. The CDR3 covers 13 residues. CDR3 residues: CASSFGGNNEQFF. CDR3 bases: TGTGCCAGCAGCTTTGGGGGGAACAATGAGCAGTTCTTC.

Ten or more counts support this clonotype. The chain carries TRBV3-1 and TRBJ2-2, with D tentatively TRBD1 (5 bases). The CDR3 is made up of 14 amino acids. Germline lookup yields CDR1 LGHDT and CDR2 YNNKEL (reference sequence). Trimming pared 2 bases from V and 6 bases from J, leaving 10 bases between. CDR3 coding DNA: TGTGCCAGCAGCCAATTTCAGGGATCCGGGGAGCTGTTTTTT. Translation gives CASSQFQGSGELFF.

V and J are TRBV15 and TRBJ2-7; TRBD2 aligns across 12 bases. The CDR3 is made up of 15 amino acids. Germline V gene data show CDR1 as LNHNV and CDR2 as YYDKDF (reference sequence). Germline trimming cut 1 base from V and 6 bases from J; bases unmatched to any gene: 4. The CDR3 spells CATSRGLAGVFEQYF. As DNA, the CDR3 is TGTGCCACCAGCAGAGGACTAGCGGGAGTATTCGAGCAGTACTTC.

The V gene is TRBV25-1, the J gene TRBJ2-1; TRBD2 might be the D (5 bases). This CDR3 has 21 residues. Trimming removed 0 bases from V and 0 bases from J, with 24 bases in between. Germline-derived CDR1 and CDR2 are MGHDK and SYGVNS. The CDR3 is CASSEYICSAKRGSSYNEQFF. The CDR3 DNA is TGTGCCAGCAGTGAATATATCTGCAGTGCCAAGAGAGGGAGCTCCTACAATGAGCAGTTCTTC.

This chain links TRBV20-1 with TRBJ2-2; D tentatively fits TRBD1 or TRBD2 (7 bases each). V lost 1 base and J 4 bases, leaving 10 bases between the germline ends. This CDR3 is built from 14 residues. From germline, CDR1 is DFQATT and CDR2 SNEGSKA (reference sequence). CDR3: CSARGRGGTGELFF. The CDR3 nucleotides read TGCAGTGCTAGAGGCAGGGGGGGCACCGGGGAGCTGTTTTTT.

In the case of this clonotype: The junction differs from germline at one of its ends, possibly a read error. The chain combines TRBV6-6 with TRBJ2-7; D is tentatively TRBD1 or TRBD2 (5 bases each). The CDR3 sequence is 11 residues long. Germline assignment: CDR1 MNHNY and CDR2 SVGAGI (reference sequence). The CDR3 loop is CAGSPSRDQYF. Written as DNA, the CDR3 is TGTGCCGGCAGCCCCTCGAGGGACCAGTACTTC.

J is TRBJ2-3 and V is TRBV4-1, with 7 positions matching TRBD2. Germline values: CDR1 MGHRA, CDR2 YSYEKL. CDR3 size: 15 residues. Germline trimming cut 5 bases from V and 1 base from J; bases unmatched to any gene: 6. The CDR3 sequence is CASSKKSGGTDTQYF. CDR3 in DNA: TGCGCCAGCAGCAAGAAGAGCGGGGGCACAGATACGCAGTATTTT.

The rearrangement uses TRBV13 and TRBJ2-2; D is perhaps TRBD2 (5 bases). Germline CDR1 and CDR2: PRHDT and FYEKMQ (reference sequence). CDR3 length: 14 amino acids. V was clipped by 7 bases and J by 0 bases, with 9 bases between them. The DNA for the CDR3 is TGTGCCAGCAACGAGGGCGCGAACACCGGGGAGCTGTTTTTT. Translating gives CASNEGANTGELFF.

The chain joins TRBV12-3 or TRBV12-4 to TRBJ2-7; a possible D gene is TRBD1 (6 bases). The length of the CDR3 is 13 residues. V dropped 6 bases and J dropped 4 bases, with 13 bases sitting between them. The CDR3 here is CASSAGVSYEQYF. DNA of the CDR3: TGTGCCAGCAGCGCAGGGGTGTCTTACGAGCAGTACTTC.

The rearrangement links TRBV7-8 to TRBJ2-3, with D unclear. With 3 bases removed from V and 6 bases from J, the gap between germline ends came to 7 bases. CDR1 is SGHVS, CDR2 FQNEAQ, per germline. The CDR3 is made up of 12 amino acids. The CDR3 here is CASSFMQDTQYF. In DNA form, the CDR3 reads TGTGCCAGCAGCTTTATGCAGGATACGCAGTATTTT.

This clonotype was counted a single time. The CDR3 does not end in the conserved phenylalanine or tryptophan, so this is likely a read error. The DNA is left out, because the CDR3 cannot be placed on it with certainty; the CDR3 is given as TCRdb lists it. CDR3 amino acids: CASSLAWQGSGNTMYL. V gene TRBV7-8 combines with J gene TRBJ1-3; whether TRBD1, the table's D call, matches the DNA was not checked. In germline, CDR1 is SGHVS, CDR2 FQNEAQ. The CDR3 length is 16 residues, termini included.

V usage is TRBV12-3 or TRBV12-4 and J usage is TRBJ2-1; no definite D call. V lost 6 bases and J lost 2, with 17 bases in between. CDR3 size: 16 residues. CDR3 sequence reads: CASSPSLATPYNEQFF. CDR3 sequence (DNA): TGTGCCAGCAGCCCTTCGTTGGCCACTCCCTACAATGAGCAGTTCTTC.

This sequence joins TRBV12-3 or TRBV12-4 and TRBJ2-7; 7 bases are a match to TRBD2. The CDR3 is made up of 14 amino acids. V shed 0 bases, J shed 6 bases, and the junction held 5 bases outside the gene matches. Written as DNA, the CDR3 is TGTGCCAGCAGTTTAGCGGGAGGGCCGGTCGAGCAGTACTTC. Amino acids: CASSLAGGPVEQYF.

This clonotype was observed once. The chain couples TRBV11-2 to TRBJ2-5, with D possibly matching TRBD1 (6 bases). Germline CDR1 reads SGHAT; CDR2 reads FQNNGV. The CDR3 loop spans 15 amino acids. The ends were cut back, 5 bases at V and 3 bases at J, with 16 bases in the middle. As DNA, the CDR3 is TGTGCCAGCAGCCCAGAAGGACAGTTCAAAGAGACCCAGTACTTC. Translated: CASSPEGQFKETQYF.

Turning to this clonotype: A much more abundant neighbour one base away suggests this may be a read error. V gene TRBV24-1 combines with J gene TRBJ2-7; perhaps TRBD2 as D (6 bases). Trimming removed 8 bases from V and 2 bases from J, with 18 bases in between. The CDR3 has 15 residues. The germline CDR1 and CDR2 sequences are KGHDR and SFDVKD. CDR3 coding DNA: TGTGCCACCAACTTCCTAGCGAGAGAGACCTACGAGCAGTACTTC. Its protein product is CATNFLARETYEQYF.